The 12 T cell receptor beta chains given below trace back to one sample, sequenced in a study of blood T cells in healthy people across ages (dated by TCRdb to the mid-2010s). Receptor libraries were prepared by 5' RACE. The sample was run on an Illumina HiSeq 2500. A second PCR of roughly 6 to 11 cycles was run with a J-beta primer mix and a sample-barcoded 5' primer. The public reads were reprocessed in TCRdb via fastp at Q25 and MiXCR, keeping in-frame beta chains. Every distinct CDR3 protein forms one entry, paired with its most common genes and DNA. The sample data list around 1,000,000 distinct CDR3 sequences, and almost 25% of these were observed just once. The ten top clones hold approximately 0.7% of the sample. This same sample was also part of a study on T cells of mothers and their children.

Sequencing input: blood. These receptors originate from a girl aged 2 to 9 in good health.

This clonotype was counted only a few times. The V and J genes are TRBV20-1 and TRBJ2-1; TRBD2 agrees at 8 bases. CDR3 length: 14 amino acids. In germline, CDR1 is DFQATT, CDR2 SNEGSKA (reference sequence). V lost 3 bases, J lost 8 bases, and 9 bases stayed unmatched. CDR3 in DNA: TGCAGTGCTAGTCCGGCTAGCGGGTTCTATGAGCAGTTCTTC. It codes for CSASPASGFYEQFF.

This clonotype has just a few counts. CDR3 loop: CASSWGSLAGDNEQFF. The CDR3 DNA follows: TGCGCCAGCAGCTGGGGCTCACTAGCGGGGGACAATGAGCAGTTCTTC. This chain connects TRBV5-1 to TRBJ2-1; TRBD2 matches 11 bases. J was trimmed by 5 bases and V by 3 bases; bases with no gene match: 7. CDR1 SGHRS and CDR2 YFSETQ come from the germline V gene. The CDR3 runs to 16 residues.

This clonotype was recorded a few times. One junction end disagrees with the germline gene, perhaps due to a read error. The chain links TRBV7-7 to TRBJ2-3; D not resolved. Germline V lookup: CDR1 SSHAT, CDR2 FNYEAQ (reference sequence). This CDR3 region has 13 residues. The CDR3 sequence: CASSSSRLDTQYF. The CDR3, as DNA: TGTGCTAGCAGCTCAAGTAGGCTTGATACGCAGTATTTT.

The rearrangement links TRBV7-9 to TRBJ2-5; no firm D call. The germline gives CDR1 SEHNR, CDR2 FQNEAQ (reference sequence). The CDR3 consists of 15 residues. The V and J ends lost 1 base and 4 bases respectively, with 13 bases between them. The CDR3, as DNA: TGTGCCAGCAGCTTAGACTTACGGTTCCCAGAGACCCAGTACTTC. Protein: CASSLDLRFPETQYF.

The chain couples TRBV11-2 to TRBJ1-4; no reliable D call. This CDR3 spans 14 amino acids. Germline V gene data show CDR1 as SGHAT and CDR2 as FQNNGV. Between the trimmed V and J ends, which lost 5 bases and 4 bases, there was a span of 11 bases. This CDR3 reads CASSPDGFNEKLFF. CDR3 nucleotide sequence: TGTGCCAGCAGCCCGGACGGGTTTAATGAAAAACTGTTTTTT. The complete variable domain, with remaining parts taken from reference TRBV11-2 and TRBJ1-4, reads EAGVAQSPRYKIIEKRQSVAFWCNPISGHATLYWYQQILGQGPKLLIQFQNNGVVDDSQLPKDRFSAERLKGVDSTLKIQPAKLEDSAVYLCASSPDGFNEKLFFGSGTQLSVL.

This clonotype was counted a few times. The rearrangement links TRBV29-1 to TRBJ2-5; D remains unclear. Germline V CDR1 and CDR2: SQVTM, ANQGSEA. V was clipped by 2 bases and J by 1 base, with 14 bases between them. The CDR3 runs to 15 residues. CDR3 loop: CSVETRLVGQETQYF. In nucleotides, the CDR3 is TGCAGCGTTGAAACAAGGCTAGTAGGCCAAGAGACCCAGTACTTC.

This rearrangement joins TRBV28 to TRBJ2-2, with 7 bases that match TRBD2. From germline, CDR1 is MDHEN and CDR2 SYDVKM. Losses at the gene ends were 6 bases for V and 5 bases for J; bases not matched to a gene: 9. The CDR3 is made up of 15 amino acids. The CDR3 is CASSPRAGGTGELFF. CDR3 bases: TGTGCCAGCAGCCCCCGGGCCGGGGGGACCGGGGAGCTGTTTTTT.

This chain joins TRBV2 and TRBJ2-2; possible D gene TRBD2, 6 bases. This CDR3 is built from 15 residues. Trimming cost V 2 bases and J 4 bases, with 11 bases left between them. Germline CDR1 and CDR2: SNHLY and FYNNEI. CDR3 DNA sequence: TGTGCCAGCAGTGAATTGGGGGGACTCACCGGGGAGCTGTTTTTT. This translates into CASSELGGLTGELFF.

This chain uses TRBV7-2 with TRBJ1-2, with D unclear. The CDR3 is 14 residues long. Looked up from germline, CDR1 is SGHTA and CDR2 is FQGNSA. Deletions cut 5 bases from V and 7 bases from J, with 17 bases between. This chain's CDR3 is CASSPIGVYAGYTF. The DNA for the CDR3 is TGTGCCAGCAGCCCCATTGGGGTTTACGCTGGCTACACCTTC.

The V and J genes are TRBV2 and TRBJ2-4; 15 bases are shared with TRBD2. Germline lookup yields CDR1 SNHLY and CDR2 FYNNEI. V gave up 4 bases and J gave up 5 bases; unmatched junction bases: 3. The CDR3 spans 16 residues. The CDR3: CASSGTSGGAENIQYF. The DNA for the CDR3 is TGTGCCAGCAGTGGGACTAGCGGGGGGGCCGAAAACATTCAGTACTTC.

The table lists this clonotype with a few counts. V gene TRBV12-3 or TRBV12-4 combines with J gene TRBJ2-4, with a possible D match to TRBD2 (6 bases). Trimming cost V 7 bases and J 7 bases, with 17 bases left between them. The CDR3 length is 14 residues. The CDR3 bases are TGTGCCAGCACCCACGATACTGGGGGGAACATTCAGTACTTC. Amino acids: CASTHDTGGNIQYF.

In this sample, this clonotype turned up a few times. This chain joins TRBV29-1 and TRBJ2-3, with TRBD1 matching 7 bases. Germline trimming cut 6 bases from V and 2 bases from J; bases unmatched to any gene: 8. The CDR3 is made up of 14 amino acids. Germline CDR1 SQVTM, CDR2 ANQGSEA. This CDR3 reads CSVDRDRVTDTQYF. The CDR3, as DNA: TGCAGCGTCGACCGGGACAGAGTCACAGATACGCAGTATTTT.